The 6 T cell receptor beta chains listed next were all sequenced from one sample in a study of shared clonotypes between healthy human individuals. Profiled with immunoSEQ multiplex PCR; TCRdb holds only in-frame clones, not every one. The sample has over 2,000,000 clones; around 93% are singletons. Selected positively for CCR7 and CD45RO-negative, naive CD8 cells excluded terminally differentiated effector memory CD45RA+ cells. The sample comprised naive CD8+ T cells from PBMCs. The source is a man between 18 and 29 years old in good health. Some clones in this sample may be carry-over from other donors' samples.

The chain is built from TRBV11-2 and TRBJ2-7; TRBD1 or TRBD2 may be the D gene (6 bases each). The CDR3 runs to 17 residues. Germline V gene lookup returns CDR1 SGHAT and CDR2 FQNNGV. Trimming cost V 5 bases and J 0 bases, with 20 bases left between them. In DNA form, the CDR3 reads TGTGCCAGCAGCCGGAGGGGTCCGGGGGCCTACTCCTACGAGCAGTACTTC. This codes for CASSRRGPGAYSYEQYF.

The chain carries TRBV9 and TRBJ2-7; TRBD1 agrees at 9 bases. J gave up 5 bases and V 3 bases, and 6 bases lay outside the gene matches. The length of the CDR3 is 14 residues. CDR1 is SGDLS and CDR2 is YYNGEE in the germline V gene. The CDR3 coding sequence is TGTGCCAGCAGCGCCCGGGACAGGGCCCACGAGCAGTACTTC. Protein sequence: CASSARDRAHEQYF.

This chain connects TRBV19 to TRBJ2-3; D unresolved. This CDR3 contains 13 residues. Trimming left V 0 bases short and J 4 bases short, with 5 bases between. The germline V gene has CDR1 LNHDA and CDR2 SQIVND (reference sequence). The CDR3 DNA is TGTGCCAGTAGTATAGAACCGGCAGATACGCAGTATTTT. Translating gives CASSIEPADTQYF.

The V and J genes are TRBV7-7 and TRBJ2-1, with D tentatively TRBD2 (6 bases). CDR1 and CDR2 from the germline V gene are SSHAT and FNYEAQ (reference sequence). This CDR3 comprises 17 residues. V was cut by 1 base and J by 4 bases, with 17 bases left in between. The DNA for the CDR3 is TGTGCCAGCAGCTTAGGGGTTTCGCGGCGGGATTACAATGAGCAGTTCTTC. Translated, it gives CASSLGVSRRDYNEQFF.

The chain has TRBV29-1 and TRBJ2-7; 7 nucleotides match TRBD1. V shed 6 bases, J shed 1 base, and the junction held 12 bases outside the gene matches. Germline lookup yields CDR1 SQVTM and CDR2 ANQGSEA. CDR3 length: 15 residues. The CDR3 protein is CSVVGGQIPSYEQYF. CDR3 DNA sequence: TGCAGCGTCGTTGGGGGACAGATTCCTTCCTACGAGCAGTACTTC.

V usage is TRBV27 and J usage is TRBJ2-1, with 13 bases aligning to TRBD2. Trimming took 8 bases from V and 3 from J; bases not matched to a gene: 4. The V gene's germline CDR1 is MNHEY and CDR2 SMNVEV (reference sequence). The CDR3 covers 15 residues. CDR3 sequence (DNA): TGTGCCAGCGGCAGGACTAGCGGGAGCTACAATGAGCAGTTCTTC. Residues: CASGRTSGSYNEQFF.